This T cell receptor (beta chain) came from a study of shared clonotypes between healthy human individuals. Study results and caveats: Expectations were that clonotype sharing among donors would be affected by sequencing depth. When compared with the clonotypes that were shared by all four sorted-subset donors, the non-shared clonotypes turned out to have lower generation probabilities.

TCRdb's table, derived via immunoSEQ multiplex PCR, lists solely in-frame clones and lacks some. The table includes a few million clones, over 90% detected once. This CDR3 has 17 amino acids. Germline V lookup: CDR1 SEHNR, CDR2 FQNEAQ (reference sequence). The junction had 8 bases not matched to a gene; V was cut back by 4 bases and J by 0 bases. The donors were adults (healthy and HIV-negative) with no recent acute infections or vaccinations. For this clone: Its specificity is not known.

The sample comprised naive CD4+ T cells from PBMCs. Regarding subset: CD45RA+ positively selected. The receptor's source is a man between 18 and 29 years old in good health. Some clones in this sample may be carry-over from other donors' samples. This chain uses TRBV7-9 with TRBJ2-3, with 9 bases matching TRBD2. Written as DNA, the CDR3 is TGTGCCAGCAGCTACCTAGCGGGACCATCTAGCACAGATACGCAGTATTTT. Translated: CASSYLAGPSSTDTQYF.